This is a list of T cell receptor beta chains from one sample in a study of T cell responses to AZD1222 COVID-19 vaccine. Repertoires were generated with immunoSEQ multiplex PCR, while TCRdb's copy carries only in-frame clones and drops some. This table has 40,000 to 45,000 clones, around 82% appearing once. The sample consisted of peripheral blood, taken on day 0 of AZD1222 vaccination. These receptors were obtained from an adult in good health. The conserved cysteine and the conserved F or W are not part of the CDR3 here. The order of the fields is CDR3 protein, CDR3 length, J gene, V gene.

CDR3aa: ASRPGQGADYGYT
len: 13
j_gene: TRBJ1-2
v_gene: TRBV7-2

CDR3aa: ASSLVAGGYGYT
len: 12
j_gene: TRBJ1-2
v_gene: TRBV28

CDR3aa: ASHPMANEKLF
len: 11
j_gene: TRBJ1-4
v_gene: TRBV6-1

CDR3aa: ASSLPSGGRETQY
len: 13
j_gene: TRBJ2-5
v_gene: TRBV7-2

CDR3aa: ASSLAGTYGYT
len: 11
j_gene: TRBJ1-2
v_gene: TRBV5-1

CDR3aa: ASSSQAGVRTEQF
len: 13
j_gene: TRBJ2-1
v_gene: TRBV5-8

CDR3aa: ASSPGLAVYNEQF
len: 13
j_gene: TRBJ2-1
v_gene: TRBV7-2

CDR3aa: ASRPPGADTQY
len: 11
j_gene: TRBJ2-3
v_gene: TRBV6-5

CDR3aa: ASSAQVETSVRYT
len: 13
j_gene: TRBJ1-2
v_gene: TRBV5-5

CDR3aa: ASSEPRPPSGANTGELF
len: 17
j_gene: TRBJ2-2
v_gene: TRBV10-2

CDR3aa: ASSIRWGGRDKQY
len: 13
j_gene: TRBJ2-7
v_gene: TRBV19

CDR3aa: ASSSQETQY
len: 9
j_gene: TRBJ2-5
v_gene: TRBV5-1

CDR3aa: ASSYLTGGLFTGYT
len: 14
j_gene: TRBJ1-2
v_gene: TRBV6-5

CDR3aa: ASSTSRTETQY
len: 11
j_gene: TRBJ2-5
v_gene: TRBV11-3

CDR3aa: AWRENGITEAF
len: 11
j_gene: TRBJ1-1
v_gene: TRBV30

CDR3aa: ASSRTSGGYNEQF
len: 13
j_gene: TRBJ2-1
v_gene: TRBV19

CDR3aa: ASSYSSGSPYEQY
len: 13
j_gene: TRBJ2-7
v_gene: TRBV6-5

CDR3aa: ASSSDRGSGELF
len: 12
j_gene: TRBJ2-2
v_gene: TRBV7-9

CDR3aa: ASSPREESHEQY
len: 12
j_gene: TRBJ2-7
v_gene: TRBV18

CDR3aa: ASSLFSGAQGYGYT
len: 14
j_gene: TRBJ1-2
v_gene: TRBV7-2

CDR3aa: ASSSTGGSYNSPLH
len: 14
j_gene: TRBJ1-6
v_gene: TRBV7-9

CDR3aa: ASSRRRDRGTGELF
len: 14
j_gene: TRBJ2-2
v_gene: TRBV3-1/TRBV3-2

CDR3aa: ASSLARDTDTQY
len: 12
j_gene: TRBJ2-3
v_gene: TRBV5-8

CDR3aa: ASSLTGTYEQY
len: 11
j_gene: TRBJ2-7
v_gene: TRBV3-1/TRBV3-2

CDR3aa: ASTEGTGAMNTEAF
len: 14
j_gene: TRBJ1-1
v_gene: TRBV2

CDR3aa: ASSLVGTGEWETQY
len: 14
j_gene: TRBJ2-5
v_gene: TRBV11-2

CDR3aa: ASSPSGGGRAGIYGYT
len: 16
j_gene: TRBJ1-2
v_gene: TRBV28

CDR3aa: ATSGTGGNQPQH
len: 12
j_gene: TRBJ1-5
v_gene: TRBV19